The rows below give T cell receptor beta chains drawn from one sample of a study of T cell responses to AZD1222 COVID-19 vaccine. TCRdb's table, derived via immunoSEQ multiplex PCR, lists solely in-frame clones and lacks some. The table lists about 120,000 clones, roughly 92% of them singletons, with around 2.5% in the top ten. Sequencing used peripheral blood, obtained 28 days after the second AZD1222 dose. These receptors were taken from an adult who received the AZD1222 COVID-19 vaccine. The CDR3 runs from the conserved cysteine through the conserved F or W. The D gene is left open where the match is weak. Only some rows state a clone size, as once, few, many or a class for expanded clones.

CDR3nt	CDR3aa	d_gene	abundance	v_gene	j_gene
TGCGCCAGCAGTGAGAGTAGCGGGGGGCTCCAAGAGACCCAGTACTTC	CASSESSGGLQETQYF	TRBD2	.	TRBV10-1	TRBJ2-5
TGTGCCACCAAGCCGACAGACACCTACTACGAGCAGTACTTC	CATKPTDTYYEQYF	.	.	TRBV19	TRBJ2-7
TGTGCCACCAGTGAGCCGGGACAGGGGGCGCAAGATACGCAGTATTTT	CATSEPGQGAQDTQYF	TRBD1	.	TRBV24-1	TRBJ2-3
TGCGCCAGCAGTGGGGCACCTCTTCATGGGGGGACAGGTATTTCCTACGAGCAGTACTTC	CASSGAPLHGGTGISYEQYF	TRBD1	.	TRBV10-1	TRBJ2-7
TGTGCCAGCATTCCCGATATGAACACTGAAGCTTTCTTT	CASIPDMNTEAFF	.	.	TRBV2	TRBJ1-1
TGTGCCAGCAGCCCAGCGGCAGGGGATAGCTCTGGAAACACCATATATTTT	CASSPAAGDSSGNTIYF	.	.	TRBV3-1/TRBV3-2	TRBJ1-3
TGTGCCAGCTCCCGGGACAGGGGAAGCAATCAGCCCCAGCATTTT	CASSRDRGSNQPQHF	TRBD1	.	TRBV18	TRBJ1-5
TGTGCCAGCAGTTACGGCGGGGAACCCCACAATGAGCAGTTCTTC	CASSYGGEPHNEQFF	.	.	TRBV6-2/TRBV6-3	TRBJ2-1
TGTGCCAGCAGCCCACGGATAGCGGGTCGTACAGATACGCAGTATTTT	CASSPRIAGRTDTQYF	TRBD2	.	TRBV5-4	TRBJ2-3
TGTGCCAGCAGTGAAGGGCAGCGCGCGAGCTCCTACGAGCAGTACTTC	CASSEGQRASSYEQYF	.	.	TRBV2	TRBJ2-7
TGTGCCAGCAAGGTGGACACTGAAGCTTTCTTT	CASKVDTEAFF	.	.	TRBV2	TRBJ1-1
TGTGCCAGCAGCTTAGTCTTCACTGGGGACACTGAAGCTTTCTTT	CASSLVFTGDTEAFF	.	once	TRBV11-2	TRBJ1-1
TGTGCCAGCAGCTTAGTACCCAGGGGAATCAACGGGCAGTTCTTC	CASSLVPRGINGQFF	.	.	TRBV7-9	TRBJ2-1
TGTGCCAGCAGTGAAGTTGGCCGGGCCCTACCCCTCCACTTT	CASSEVGRALPLHF	.	.	TRBV6-1	TRBJ1-6
TGTGCCAGCAGCCCCCCCCATTTTCCGGGGGACACCGGGGAGCTGTTTTTT	CASSPPHFPGDTGELFF	.	once	TRBV7-3	TRBJ2-2
TGTGCCAGCCGAGGACAGGGTAATTCACCCCTCCACTTT	CASRGQGNSPLHF	TRBD1	.	TRBV5-4	TRBJ1-6
TGTGCCAGTAGTACCGGGACAGCGAACACCGGGGAGCTGTTTTTT	CASSTGTANTGELFF	TRBD1	.	TRBV19	TRBJ2-2
TGCGCCAGCAGCCACGTAATGGGACAGGTTAATGAAAAACTGTTTTTT	CASSHVMGQVNEKLFF	TRBD1	.	TRBV4-1	TRBJ1-4
TGTGCCAGCAGTCCCCGACAAGGGAGCACAGATACGCAGTATTTT	CASSPRQGSTDTQYF	.	.	TRBV6-5	TRBJ2-3
TGTGCCAGCAGCCCCGGACACACCTACGAGCAGTACTTC	CASSPGHTYEQYF	.	.	TRBV11-2	TRBJ2-7
TGTGCCAGCCAGATCGCCGGAAACACCATATATTTT	CASQIAGNTIYF	.	.	TRBV7-2	TRBJ1-3
TGTGCCAGCAGTTTAAGGGGACAGCCATATGGCTACACCTTC	CASSLRGQPYGYTF	TRBD1	.	TRBV27	TRBJ1-2
TGTGCCAGCAGCGGCCGGGACAGGGGTTCCAACGAGCAGTACTTC	CASSGRDRGSNEQYF	TRBD1	.	TRBV11-3	TRBJ2-7
TGTGCCAGCAGCGAGAGGGCGGGGTGGATAACTGAAGCTTTCTTT	CASSERAGWITEAFF	.	.	TRBV3-1/TRBV3-2	TRBJ1-1
TGCAGTGCTAGTGAGGGCGGGGACGTTCCACAGTATTTT	CSASEGGDVPQYF	.	.	TRBV20-1	TRBJ2-3
TGCAGTGAAGGGGTCCAAGAGACCCAGTACTTC	CSEGVQETQYF	.	.	TRBV20-1	TRBJ2-5
TGTGCCAGTAGTGGGGGTAGTCCACCCCTCCACTTT	CASSGGSPPLHF	.	.	TRBV19	TRBJ1-6
TGTGCCAGCAGGCCTCAGACAGGGGTGGGAAACACCATATATTTT	CASRPQTGVGNTIYF	TRBD1	.	TRBV7-2	TRBJ1-3
TGTGCCAGCAGCTTGCATACAGGGAGGCCAGATACGCAGTATTTT	CASSLHTGRPDTQYF	.	once	TRBV5-4	TRBJ2-3
TGCGCCAGCAGCTTTTCCGCAGGGGGCTACGAGCAGTACTTC	CASSFSAGGYEQYF	TRBD1	.	TRBV5-1	TRBJ2-7
TGTGCCAGCAGCGTAGTCCCAGCCGGGGAGCTGTTTTTT	CASSVVPAGELFF	.	.	TRBV9	TRBJ2-2
TGTGCCAGCACTCCGAGCCCAGGCCAAGAGACCCAGTACTTC	CASTPSPGQETQYF	.	.	TRBV2	TRBJ2-5
TGTGCCAGCTCACCGGGGGGGGTGCTCGGCTACGAGCAGTACTTC	CASSPGGVLGYEQYF	TRBD2	.	TRBV18	TRBJ2-7
TGTGCCAGCAGCCTCGGGACAGGGGTTCCGGACGAGCAGTACTTC	CASSLGTGVPDEQYF	TRBD1	.	TRBV7-9	TRBJ2-7
TGTGCCAGTATCCCTAGCGGGGGTAATGAGCAGTTCTTC	CASIPSGGNEQFF	TRBD2	few	TRBV19	TRBJ2-1
TGTGCCAGCAGCTTAGATTTTGGTAATGAAAAACTGTTTTTT	CASSLDFGNEKLFF	.	.	TRBV7-2	TRBJ1-4
TGTGCCACCAGCAGCGCCTATCAAGCGGGGGGTCAGCAAGAGACCCAGTACTTC	CATSSAYQAGGQQETQYF	TRBD2	.	TRBV15	TRBJ2-5
TGTGCCAGCTCACCAGTCGAAAACAATCAGCCCCAGCATTTT	CASSPVENNQPQHF	.	.	TRBV18	TRBJ1-5
TGCGCCAGCAGCTTTAGCGGGGGGACCTACAATGAGCAGTTCTTC	CASSFSGGTYNEQFF	TRBD2	.	TRBV5-1	TRBJ2-1
TGCGCCAGCGCCTTGGGGTCACTTAACTATGGCTACACCTTC	CASALGSLNYGYTF	.	.	TRBV5-1	TRBJ1-2
TGCAGTGCTAGTCCAAGCCAGGGAGCCTACGAGCAGTACTTC	CSASPSQGAYEQYF	.	.	TRBV20-1	TRBJ2-7
TGTGCCAGCAGCTTTCTACAGGGTGGGCAAGAGACCCAGTACTTC	CASSFLQGGQETQYF	.	.	TRBV5-6	TRBJ2-5
TGTGCCAGCTCAGGACAGAGCTCTGGAAACACCATATATTTT	CASSGQSSGNTIYF	.	.	TRBV18	TRBJ1-3
TGTGCCAGCAGCTTAGGGGCAAGACAGCCCCAGCATTTT	CASSLGARQPQHF	.	.	TRBV7-2	TRBJ1-5
TGTGCCAGCAGTTACCTGGGGAGGGAAATCTATAGCAATCAGCCCCAGCATTTT	CASSYLGREIYSNQPQHF	.	.	TRBV6-2/TRBV6-3	TRBJ1-5
TGTGCCAGTAGCAGTCACCTAGGAAGAGGCTCTGGAAACACCATATATTTT	CASSSHLGRGSGNTIYF	.	.	TRBV19	TRBJ1-3
TGTGCCAGCAGCCCAAGACCGGGACAGGGCTACAATGAGCAGTTCTTC	CASSPRPGQGYNEQFF	TRBD1	.	TRBV7-9	TRBJ2-1
TGCGCCAGCAGCCAAGGAATAACCCGGGATGCTGAAAAACTGTTTTTT	CASSQGITRDAEKLFF	.	.	TRBV4-3	TRBJ1-4